Included here is one T cell receptor (beta chain) sequence, with context. Its antigen is unidentified. The conserved phenylalanine or tryptophan normally closing the CDR3 is absent here, so this likely arose from a read error. This record belongs to a study of blood T cells in healthy people across ages. Study-wide findings and caveats: The study found more naive CD4+ cells and higher diversity in long-lived than aged donors. Higher naive T cell percentage went strongly together with higher TCR beta diversity.

It was with a sample-barcoded 5' primer and a J-beta primer mix that a second PCR of about 7 to 12 cycles was run. From the 5' RACE reads, TCRdb called clonotypes with MiXCR, one entry per CDR3 protein. In the table there are about 1.8 million distinct CDR3 sequences, around 48% of which are singletons. V dropped 2 bases and J dropped 5; count of bases not matched to a gene: 5. The CDR3 is 15 amino acids. Germline loops: CDR1 MDHEN, CDR2 SYDVKM. Healthy Caucasian individuals from Russia aged about 6 to 95 were enrolled as donors. The specimen was blood. This TCR was sampled from a woman between 40 and 50 years old in good health. V and J are TRBV28 and TRBJ2-5; 10 bases are shared with TRBD1. CDR3 DNA: TGTGCCAGCAGTTTAGGACAGGGGGTTGGGGAGACCCAGTACTTA. It is translated as CASSLGQGVGETQYL.